These T cell receptor beta chains were read from a single sample in a study of T cell responses to AZD1222 COVID-19 vaccine. Sequenced by immunoSEQ multiplex PCR; TCRdb stores in-frame clones only, minus some. The sample records roughly 140,000 clones, roughly nine tenths being singletons. This sample comprised peripheral blood, obtained 28 days after the second AZD1222 dose. These receptors were collected from an adult who received the AZD1222 COVID-19 vaccine. Each CDR3 is given with its conserved first and last residue. The order of the fields is clone size, J gene, D gene, V gene, CDR3 length, CDR3 DNA, CDR3 protein. D genes are given only for firm matches. Clone size is stated in some rows and not others, as once, few, many or a class when expanded.

>few|TRBJ1-2|TRBD1|TRBV30|14
TGTGCCTGGAGTCAGGCAGGGGGCAACTATGGCTACACCTTC
CAWSQAGGNYGYTF
>-|TRBJ2-5|TRBD2|TRBV7-2|15
TGTGCCAGCAGCTTAGGCCCTAAGGCCTCCGGGACTAGCTACTTC
CASSLGPKASGTSYF
>-|TRBJ2-3|-|TRBV4-2|13
TGTGCCAGCAGCCGAAACCTGGGGGATACGCAGTATTTT
CASSRNLGDTQYF
>once|TRBJ2-1|TRBD2|TRBV15|16
TGTGCCACCAGCAGAGTAGCGGGAGGGTCACGGGGTGAGCAGTTCTTC
CATSRVAGGSRGEQFF
>once|TRBJ1-1|-|TRBV12-3/TRBV12-4|11
TGTGCCAGCAGAGTCGCTGGGACGGCTTTCTTT
CASRVAGTAFF
>-|TRBJ2-7|TRBD2|TRBV7-2|15
TGTGCCAGCAGCTCCGTCCCGGGACTAGTCTACGAGCAGTACTTC
CASSSVPGLVYEQYF
>-|TRBJ1-2|-|TRBV15|14
TGTGCCACCAGCGGCCTATTGGGGTTGAATGGCTACACCTTC
CATSGLLGLNGYTF
>-|TRBJ1-2|TRBD1|TRBV30|15
TGTGCCTGGAGGTTTTCCAGGGGGGTCAACTATGGCTACACCTTC
CAWRFSRGVNYGYTF
>-|TRBJ1-5|-|TRBV27|13
TGTGCCAGCAGGCGGTATAGCAATCAGCCCCAGCATTTT
CASRRYSNQPQHF
>-|TRBJ1-2|-|TRBV12-3/TRBV12-4|12
TGTGCCAGCAGTACAGGGAACTATGGCTACACCTTC
CASSTGNYGYTF
>-|TRBJ1-5|-|TRBV19|13
TGTGCCAGTAGTATCCCAGATTATCAGCCCCAGCATTTT
CASSIPDYQPQHF
>-|TRBJ1-1|TRBD1|TRBV19|15
TGTGCCAGTAAGGGACAGGGGGCTTTGAACACTGAAGCTTTCTTT
CASKGQGALNTEAFF
>-|TRBJ1-2|TRBD1|TRBV6-6|15
TGTGCCAGCAGCCCCAGGGGACAGATGAACTATGGCTACACCTTC
CASSPRGQMNYGYTF
>once|TRBJ2-7|-|TRBV7-2|15
TGTGCCAGCAGCTTAGTTCCCGGGACCGACTACGAGCAGTACTTC
CASSLVPGTDYEQYF
>-|TRBJ1-3|-|TRBV9|15
TGTGCCAGCAGCGTAGAGGCCCAAGGCGGAAACACCATATATTTT
CASSVEAQGGNTIYF
>-|TRBJ1-4|TRBD1|TRBV14|16
TGTGCCAGCAGCCAGCACTCCGGGACAGGGTTTGAAAAACTGTTTTTT
CASSQHSGTGFEKLFF